Presented here are 3 T cell receptor beta chains from one specimen sequenced in a study of cytomegalovirus exposure and HLA in healthy donors (dated 2017 in TCRdb). The library was produced with the immunoSEQ multiplex PCR assay. For the multiplex PCR, a mixture combining 60 forward primers for TCR Vbeta segments and 13 reverse primers for TCR Jbeta segments was used. Entries here come from immuneACCESS through TCRdb and include only in-frame sequences with V and J called. Some clones fail to appear in such tables; in the studies checked, an unresolved V gene covers under half of the shortfall, and the cause of the remainder is unknown. Present in this sample are about 100,000 clones, 60% to 80% of which were seen just once. About 20% of the sample goes to the ten largest clones. Sequencing used PBMCs. The receptors stem from a woman aged 60-70 years in good health and CMV-seropositive.

The CDR3 bases are TGCGCCAGCAGCCAAGAGGGACTAGCGTACGAGCAGTACTTC. Its protein is CASSQEGLAYEQYF. The chain couples TRBV4-1 to TRBJ2-7; 10 positions agree with TRBD2. CDR3 size: 14 residues. The J segment lost 4 bases and the V segment lost 0 bases, leaving 0 bases of the junction unmatched. Germline-derived CDR1 and CDR2 are MGHRA and YSYEKL.

The CDR3 loop is CASADSSTDTQYF. Written as DNA, the CDR3 is TGTGCCAGCGCGGACTCCAGCACAGATACGCAGTATTTT. This chain links TRBV6-5 with TRBJ2-3; a possible D gene is TRBD2 (5 bases). The V end lost 8 bases, the J end lost 0 bases, and 9 bases lay between the germline ends. The CDR3 covers 13 residues. Germline CDR1 MNHEY, CDR2 SVGAGI.

The chain links TRBV7-9 to TRBJ2-1; D may be TRBD1 (6 bases). This CDR3 is built from 14 residues. V gave up 2 bases and J gave up 6 bases, with 11 bases separating them. The V gene's germline CDR1 is SEHNR and CDR2 FQNEAQ (reference sequence). CDR3 residues: CASSLSVRGNEQFF. CDR3 bases: TGTGCCAGCAGCTTATCGGTCAGGGGCAATGAGCAGTTCTTC.